Sequencing of this T cell receptor beta chain was carried out in a study of shared clonotypes between healthy human individuals (dated by TCRdb to the early 2020s). In terms of the full investigation: The cohort included three men and a couple of women between 18 and 49 years of age. For each donor, three plates each were used for CD4 naive and CD4 memory, two plates were used for CD8 naive, and one plate was used for CD8 memory. Libraries were prepared and TCR repertoires were sequenced by different laboratories using diverse techniques, in order to increase sequencing depth and limit assay-specific biases. The study deeply sequenced blood TCR repertoires of about 5 healthy adults to estimate repertoire size and the extent of clonotype sharing between individuals. Each donor's leukapheresis produced roughly between roughly 0.85 and 9.5 billion PBMCs. Results and caveats for the whole study, not just this receptor: Larger estimated clonotype richness was generally found for naive subsets than for memory subsets. Pairwise subsampling led to the expectation that sequencing depth would affect the degree of clonotype sharing among donors. When a handful of donors were compared, the shared fraction of clonotypes was 5% to 6.5% for naive CD4, around 3.6% for naive CD8, roughly 2.5% for memory CD4, and less than 0.5% for memory CD8. Compared with non-shared clonotypes, clonotypes shared by all four sorted-subset donors had higher generation probabilities. Rarefaction of sorted-subset datasets indicated incomplete sequencing despite the large sequencing depth. Sampling was limited to blood, and TCR repertoires in tissue likely differ from TCR repertoires in blood. The small number of donors limited the genetic and exposure-history diversity represented.

The donors were healthy, HIV-negative adults who had no recently reported acute infections or vaccinations. Every donor was a Caucasian adult residing in Nashville, Tennessee, USA. CD8 memory samples consisted of magnetically selected CD45RO+ cells combined with CCR7-negative CD45RA+ effector memory (TemRA) cells. Blood was obtained by leukapheresis, after which PBMCs were separated by Ficoll-Histopaque density gradient centrifugation and cryopreserved in liquid nitrogen vapor phase. Purity and quantity of every magnetically sorted T cell population were checked by analytical flow cytometry. Genomic DNA was isolated from every sorted fraction and measured by UV absorbance on a Nanodrop 2000c. Comments on this clone: Its antigen remains unidentified. No base quality information exists; no much larger clone differs at one position.

Using the deep immunoSEQ assay, multiplex PCR amplified TCR CDR3 regions from genomic DNA. For each cell subset, the extracted genomic DNA was distributed evenly across all wells of several immunoSEQ 96-well plates, and each plate served as one replicate. For sorted subsets, each replicate PCR was loaded with approximately 190 ng genomic DNA, equivalent to about 33,000 T cell genomes. Purified libraries were measured with a Qubit 3.0 fluorometer, size-checked on a Bioanalyzer 2100, and measured again with the KAPA Library Quantification kit. Every immunoSEQ 96-well plate was sequenced on a separate single-read 150-cycle Illumina NextSeq 550 flow cell. As for how the authors treated the data: Because the immunoSEQ output included only junctional sequences and no quality scores, the filtering could not be the same as the filtering used for full-length reads. Sequences were annotated with PyIR, a Python wrapper for IgBLAST v1.9, and V/J genes and CDR3 were assigned using IMGT germline references. Any read was removed if the V/J assignment was weak (E-value above 1e-6), the CDR3 was missing, or the read contained stop codons, out-of-frame junctions, or ambiguous translated residues. V3J clonotypes were defined by identical inferred V gene, J gene, and CDR3 amino acid sequence. Percentage overlap between repertoires was computed as shared unique clonotypes divided by the size of the smaller repertoire. Richness of each repertoire was evaluated using RTK rarefaction, the Chao1 estimator, and Recon v2.1 estimates of unobserved clonotypes. For all TCRbeta clonotypes obtained by the gDNA method from several donors, generation probabilities were computed with OLGA. Drawn from immuneACCESS, this table holds only the in-frame rearrangements with V and J called that TCRdb kept. Clones are partly lost; checked studies trace under half to an unresolved V gene and leave the rest unexplained. That table supplies the V and J calls and clone size; D and trimming were determined from the DNA. This sample is represented by some 690,000 clones; roughly 87% of them were singletons. The ten most abundant clones make up about a third of the sample.

Source material: memory CD8+ T cells from PBMCs. This specimen's cell subset or site label, interpreted: CD45RO+ cells pooled with CCR7-negative TemRA cells. The sequence was collected from a man aged 18 to 35 in good health. Some clones in this sample may be carry-over from other donors' samples.

The nucleotide sequence is given as TGCGCCAGCAGCAGCCGGGACAGTCATTTTGTCGGGGAGCTGTTTTTT. Translated, this is CASSSRDSHFVGELFF. The chain links TRBV5-1 with TRBJ2-2; TRBD1 fits 7 bases in the junction. CDR1 SGHRS and CDR2 YFSETQ were looked up in the germline V gene. The CDR3 contains 16 residues, cysteine and phenylalanine counted. Only the CDR3 DNA is retained, 48 bases long and in frame from the first base. The V end gives up 4 bases and the J end 7 bases, leaving 13 bases in the junction not matched to a gene.